One sample yielded the 24 T cell receptor beta chains listed below, sequenced in a study of breast tumors, draining lymph nodes, adjacent tissues. The lymph nodes were axillary draining lymph nodes from breast cancer patients. TCRdb reprocessed the multiplex PCR reads with MiXCR, giving one entry per CDR3 protein. This sample carries under 150,000 distinct CDR3 sequences, about 20% of them seen once, and the ten largest clones take 2.2%. Sequencing was performed on axillary lymph node tissue. These receptors all stem from a female donor with breast cancer. Some clones in this sample may be carry-over from other donors' samples.

As to this clonotype: The conserved phenylalanine or tryptophan normally closing the CDR3 is absent here, so this likely arose from a read error. The rearrangement joins TRBV18 to TRBJ2-5, with 7 bases that match TRBD1. V gave up 3 bases and J gave up 4 bases; unmatched junction bases: 5. The CDR3 contains 14 residues. From germline, CDR1 is KGHSH and CDR2 LQKENI. The CDR3 sequence: CASSPPSGGETQYS. CDR3 DNA sequence: TGTGCCAGCTCACCGCCCTCAGGGGGAGAGACCCAGTACTCC.

A note on this clonotype: A single base separates this from a much larger clone, so it may be a read error. The rearrangement uses TRBV11-2 and TRBJ2-3; 9 nucleotides match TRBD2. This CDR3 region has 15 residues. The germline V gene has CDR1 SGHAT and CDR2 FQNNGV. The CDR3 sequence is CASSPGLAFPDTRYF. The CDR3, as DNA: TGTGCCAGCAGCCCGGGACTAGCATTCCCAGATACGCGGTATTTT. Using reference TRBV11-2 and TRBJ2-3 for the parts outside the CDR3, the full variable domain is EAGVAQSPRYKIIEKRQSVAFWCNPISGHATLYWYQQILGQGPKLLIQFQNNGVVDDSQLPKDRFSAERLKGVDSTLKIQPAKLEDSAVYLCASSPGLAFPDTRYFGPGTRLTVL.

V usage is TRBV28 and J usage is TRBJ2-2; a possible D gene is TRBD2 (5 bases). Germline CDR1 MDHEN, CDR2 SYDVKM. V was shortened by 6 bases and J by 7 bases, with 9 bases between the two germline ends. This CDR3 region has 12 residues. The CDR3 protein is CASREAIGELFF. The CDR3 coding sequence is TGTGCCAGCAGGGAGGCCATCGGGGAGCTGTTTTTT.

This clonotype has at least ten counts. The rearrangement links TRBV4-2 to TRBJ2-3, with 7 bases fitting TRBD2. Trimming at V came to 0 bases and at J to 0 bases, leaving 6 bases not matched to a gene. Germline assignment: CDR1 LGHNA and CDR2 YNFKEQ. This CDR3 comprises 17 residues. The CDR3 sequence is CASSQDIAGLSTDTQYF. The DNA for the CDR3 is TGTGCCAGCAGCCAAGATATAGCGGGTTTAAGCACAGATACGCAGTATTTT.

In this sample, this clonotype turned up many times. CDR3 protein: CASSFGGGLGSPLHF. DNA of the CDR3: TGTGCCAGCAGTTTTGGGGGAGGTCTAGGTTCACCCCTCCACTTT. This sequence joins TRBV27 and TRBJ1-6; TRBD1 is a possible D gene (5 bases). The germline gives CDR1 MNHEY, CDR2 SMNVEV (reference sequence). The CDR3 spans 15 residues. Trimming removed 3 bases from V and 9 bases from J, with 15 bases in between.

This clonotype was seen many times. The chain has TRBV10-1 and TRBJ2-2, with D perhaps TRBD2 (5 bases). Germline assignment: CDR1 WNHNN and CDR2 SYGVQD (reference sequence). The V and J ends lost 7 bases and 4 bases respectively, with 16 bases between them. The CDR3 length is 15 residues. This CDR3 is CASMREGYGTGELFF. The CDR3 DNA follows: TGCGCCAGCATGAGGGAAGGCTACGGCACCGGGGAGCTGTTTTTT.

Many counts were recorded for this clonotype. This chain joins TRBV9 and TRBJ2-3, with 9 bases matching TRBD1. V trimming: 4 bases; J trimming: 7 bases; junction bases outside the gene matches: 4. This CDR3 spans 13 amino acids. Germline-derived CDR1 and CDR2 are SGDLS and YYNGEE. The CDR3 DNA is TGTGCCAGCAGCCGGGGGACAGGGCATACGCAGTATTTT. Translated: CASSRGTGHTQYF.

Notes on this clonotype: Since a much larger clone is just one base distant, this may be a read error. This sequence joins TRBV9 and TRBJ2-1, with 8 bases that match TRBD2. The CDR3 covers 14 residues. The germline gives CDR1 SGDLS, CDR2 YYNGEE. In DNA form, the CDR3 reads TGTGCCAGCAGCGGTAGCGGGACCTACAATGGGCAGTTCTTC. It encodes CASSGSGTYNGQFF.

At least ten counts were recorded for this clonotype. CDR3 coding DNA: TGTGCCAGCAGTTCAGGACAGCATTCGTACTATGGCTACACCTTC. It encodes CASSSGQHSYYGYTF. The chain recombines TRBV6-5 with TRBJ1-2, with TRBD1 as a possible D gene (6 bases). V lost 4 bases and J lost 3, with 15 bases in between. Looked up from germline, CDR1 is MNHEY and CDR2 is SVGAGI. CDR3 length equals 15 residues.

The CDR3 nucleotides are TGTGCCAGCAGCGAACGGGGGGGGCCCCAGCATTTT. This sequence encodes CASSERGGPQHF. The chain carries TRBV13 and TRBJ1-5; maybe TRBD1 (5 bases). The length of the CDR3 is 12 residues. The V gene's germline CDR1 is PRHDT and CDR2 FYEKMQ (reference sequence). Deletions cut 5 bases from V and 9 bases from J, with 11 bases between.

As for this clonotype: A read error is possible here, since a much larger clone lies one base away. The V gene is TRBV7-8, the J gene TRBJ2-1; a possible D gene is TRBD2 (5 bases). Germline lookup yields CDR1 SGHVS and CDR2 FQNEAQ. The CDR3 loop spans 13 amino acids. The V gene lost 5 bases and the J gene lost 9 bases, with 14 bases spanning the gap. The CDR3 protein is CASSPERGGEQFF. DNA of the CDR3: TGTGCCAGCAGCCCGGAAAGAGGAGGTGAGCAGTTCTTC.

A remark on this clonotype: This may be a read error, as it is one base from a much larger clone. The chain links TRBV27 to TRBJ2-1; D gene unclear. V shed 1 base and J shed 5 bases, with 9 bases lying between them. The CDR3 is made up of 14 amino acids. Germline-derived CDR1 and CDR2 are MNHEY and SMNVEV (reference sequence). The CDR3 loop is CASSLCGYNNEQFF. The CDR3 DNA reads TGTGCCAGCAGTTTATGCGGCTACAACAATGAGCAGTTCTTC.

This clonotype came up a few times. This chain links TRBV28 with TRBJ1-5; D is ambiguous. The CDR3 runs to 15 residues. V was trimmed by 7 bases and J by 0 bases, leaving 13 bases between them. Germline V gene lookup returns CDR1 MDHEN and CDR2 SYDVKM. CDR3 residues: CASTSWGNSNQPQHF. The CDR3 DNA reads TGTGCCAGCACTTCATGGGGAAATAGCAATCAGCCCCAGCATTTT.

Many counts were recorded for this clonotype. The chain couples TRBV7-2 to TRBJ2-3; 11 bases line up with TRBD2. CDR1 and CDR2 from the germline V gene are SGHTA and FQGNSA. With V trimmed by 6 bases and J by 4 bases, 3 bases remained unmatched. The CDR3 is 14 residues long. CDR3 bases: TGTGCCAGCAGACTAGCGGGAGTTCCAGATACGCAGTATTTT. It is translated as CASRLAGVPDTQYF.

This clonotype showed up many times. V usage is TRBV10-3 and J usage is TRBJ2-1, with TRBD2 matching 8 bases. The germline CDR1 and CDR2 sequences are ENHRY and SYGVKD. The CDR3 has 15 amino acids. Trimming cost V 3 bases and J 8 bases; bases outside gene matches: 9. The CDR3, as DNA: TGTGCCATCAGTGAATCGGGACTAGGGCGGGATGAGCAGTTCTTC. This gives the protein CAISESGLGRDEQFF.

This clonotype was seen repeatedly, ten times or more. The rearrangement uses TRBV5-1 and TRBJ1-2, with no clear D. CDR3 length: 14 amino acids. V dropped 1 base and J dropped 4 bases, with 11 bases sitting between them. Germline loops: CDR1 SGHRS, CDR2 YFSETQ. CDR3 loop: CASSLSGMGYGYTF. The CDR3 nucleotides are TGCGCCAGCAGCTTGTCGGGGATGGGCTATGGCTACACCTTC.

A note on this clonotype: It may be a read error: a sequence one base away is much more abundant. The chain employs TRBV29-1 and TRBJ2-1, with D possibly matching TRBD2 (7 bases). This CDR3 is built from 16 residues. Germline V CDR1 and CDR2: SQVTM, ANQGSEA. CDR3 amino acids: CSVEDMGGGGQGEQLF. As DNA, the CDR3 is TGCAGCGTTGAAGACATGGGGGGAGGGGGGCAGGGTGAGCAGCTCTTC.

At least ten counts were recorded for this clonotype. The chain has TRBV5-8 and TRBJ2-5; the match to TRBD2 covers 16 bases. The CDR3 contains 19 residues. Per the germline V gene, CDR1 is SGHTS and CDR2 is YDEGEE. V trimming: 4 bases; J trimming: 5 bases; junction bases outside the gene matches: 14. The CDR3 DNA follows: TGTGCCAGCAGCCGAGGGACTAGCGGGAGGGCCGCGGGTGGGGAGACCCAGTACTTC. Amino acids: CASSRGTSGRAAGGETQYF.

This clonotype occurred many times. At one end the junction does not follow the germline gene, possibly because of a read error. The V call is TRBV6-2 or TRBV6-3, the J call TRBJ2-7; D is tentatively TRBD1 or TRBD2 (6 bases each). CDR1 is MNHEY and CDR2 is SVGEGT in the germline V gene. The CDR3 is made up of 12 amino acids. This CDR3 is CASSNNRDQRDF. CDR3 bases: TGTGCCAGCAGTAACAACAGGGACCAGCGGGACTTC.

This clonotype was seen many times. The chain employs TRBV6-6 and TRBJ2-1; 12 nucleotides agree with TRBD2. The junction had 9 bases not matched to a gene; V was cut back by 7 bases and J by 5 bases. This CDR3 has 16 residues. The germline V gene has CDR1 MNHNY and CDR2 SVGAGI (reference sequence). The CDR3, as DNA: TGTGCCAGCAATACACCACTAGCGGGAGGACACAATGAGCAGTTCTTC. This translates into CASNTPLAGGHNEQFF.

The chain uses TRBV9 and TRBJ2-7, with D unclear. Between the trimmed V and J ends, which lost 0 bases and 2 bases, there was a span of 12 bases. The CDR3 is 15 amino acids. Germline V gene lookup returns CDR1 SGDLS and CDR2 YYNGEE. The CDR3 DNA follows: TGTGCCAGCAGCGTAGGTCCAGCTGCCGCCTACGAGCAGTACTTC. It yields the protein CASSVGPAAAYEQYF.

The chain carries TRBV27 and TRBJ2-7; 14 nucleotides align to TRBD2. J was trimmed by 6 bases and V by 4 bases; bases with no gene match: 20. Germline CDR1 and CDR2: MNHEY and SMNVEV (reference sequence). The CDR3 spans 20 residues. The CDR3 loop reads CASSSPPQNGTSGRNGEQYF. The CDR3 region has the DNA TGTGCCAGCAGTTCCCCCCCGCAAAACGGGACTAGCGGGAGAAATGGCGAGCAGTACTTC.

Details on this clonotype: A much larger clonotype is one base distant, so this may be a read error. As the CDR3 is not closed by the conserved phenylalanine or tryptophan, this likely results from a read error. This chain uses TRBV14 with TRBJ2-2; TRBD2 matches at 11 bases. V lost 0 bases and J lost 7; bases outside the gene matches: 7. This CDR3 has 17 amino acids. Germline lookup yields CDR1 SGHDN and CDR2 FVKESK. CDR3 in amino acids: CASSQEVSSGRIGELFS. CDR3 nucleotides: TGTGCCAGCAGCCAAGAGGTCTCTAGCGGGAGGATCGGGGAGCTGTTTTCT.

This clonotype was seen many times. The V gene is TRBV30, the J gene TRBJ1-4; a weak D match, TRBD1 (5 bases). Germline V CDR1 and CDR2: GTSNPN, SVGIG (reference sequence). The CDR3 extends over 12 amino acids. Trimming left V 4 bases short and J 8 bases short, with 11 bases between. The CDR3 is CAWNLQGEKLFF. The CDR3 DNA sequence: TGTGCCTGGAATCTTCAGGGAGAAAAACTGTTTTTT.